This TCR beta chain is from a study of Graves' ophthalmopathy and Graves' hyperthyroidism. J gave up 2 bases and V 0 bases, and 14 bases lay outside the gene matches. The CDR3 spans 19 residues. Germline V lookup: CDR1 SGHRS, CDR2 YFSETQ. There are many counts of this clonotype. Hyperthyroidism patients were newly diagnosed, under 2 months' duration, aged 18 to 65. Researchers turned away patients with other autoimmune diseases, uncontrolled infections, pregnancy or lactation. The evidence that diagnosis relied on was clinical symptoms, serum thyroxine, TRAb, thyroid ultrasound and orbital computed tomography. RNA transcripts yielded amplified TCR beta CDR3 regions. The workflow started with a first-round RT-PCR run with HTBI primers and then moved on to a second-round multiplex PCR. TCRdb reprocessed the multiplex PCR reads with MiXCR, giving one entry per CDR3 protein. The sample yields about 400,000 distinct CDR3 sequences, 20% to 25% seen once.

V is TRBV5-1 and J is TRBJ2-4; 7 bases map to TRBD1. What was sequenced was peripheral blood. This receptor was obtained from a woman aged 18-30 years with stable Graves' hyperthyroidism. CDR3 sequence: CASSLAVEQGSGTKNIQYF. The CDR3 DNA sequence: TGCGCCAGCAGCTTGGCCGTGGAACAGGGGTCTGGGACCAAAAACATTCAGTACTTC.